This TCR beta chain is from a study of tumor-infiltrating lymphocytes in oesophageal squamous cell carcinoma. TCRdb used MiXCR to reprocess the PCR reads, holding one entry per CDR3 protein. Among about 12,000 distinct CDR3 sequences listed, around 50% were seen once. Trimming pared 3 bases from V and 2 bases from J, leaving 12 bases between. Germline lookup yields CDR1 MDHEN and CDR2 SYDVKM. The CDR3 is 15 amino acids. The chain is built from TRBV28 and TRBJ2-3; possibly TRBD1 for D (5 bases). The TCR originated in a female donor with esophageal squamous cell carcinoma. The sample was esophageal tumor tissue. This CDR3 reads CASSFQTAHTDTQYF. The DNA for the CDR3 is TGTGCCAGCAGTTTCCAGACAGCCCACACAGATACGCAGTATTTT.